One TCR beta chain is described in this entry. The antigen remains unidentified. This record belongs to a study of cytomegalovirus exposure and HLA in healthy donors. Findings and limits, study-wide: One cluster of highly shared sequence variants probably arose as a sequencing artifact. Reports indicate that TCR beta sequences accurately predicted the HLA-A and HLA-B alleles of most subjects. Previous analysis showed most TCR beta V segments were productive about 90% or about 30% of the time.

The CDR3 sequence is 15 residues long. V was clipped by 0 bases and J by 8 bases; unmatched bases: 8. Germline V gene sequence: CDR1 LGHNA, CDR2 YNFKEQ. Each donor was healthy, and each was a bone marrow donor. PCR was performed using 60 Vbeta and 13 Jbeta primers. The protocol was immunoSEQ multiplex PCR, while the TCRdb copy is restricted to in-frame clones and leaves out a portion. There are 150,000 to 200,000 clones in the sample; 75% occur only once, and roughly 7.6% lies in the top ten. The source material was PBMCs. This chain links TRBV4-2 with TRBJ2-7; 9 bases align to TRBD1. The receptor's source is a middle-aged woman in good health and CMV-seropositive. The CDR3 nucleotides read TGTGCCAGCAGCCAAGACGTGGGACAGGGTTACCAGCAGTACTTC. Its protein is CASSQDVGQGYQQYF.